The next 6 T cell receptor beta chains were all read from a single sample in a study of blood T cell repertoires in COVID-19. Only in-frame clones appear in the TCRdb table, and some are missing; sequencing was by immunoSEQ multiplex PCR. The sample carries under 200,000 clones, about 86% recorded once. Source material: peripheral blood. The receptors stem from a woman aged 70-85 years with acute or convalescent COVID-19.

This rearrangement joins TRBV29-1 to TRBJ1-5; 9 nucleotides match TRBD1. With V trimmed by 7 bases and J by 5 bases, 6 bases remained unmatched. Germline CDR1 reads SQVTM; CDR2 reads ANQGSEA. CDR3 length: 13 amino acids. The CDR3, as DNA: TGCAGCGGGGGACAGGGTATCGATCAGCCCCAGCATTTT. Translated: CSGGQGIDQPQHF.

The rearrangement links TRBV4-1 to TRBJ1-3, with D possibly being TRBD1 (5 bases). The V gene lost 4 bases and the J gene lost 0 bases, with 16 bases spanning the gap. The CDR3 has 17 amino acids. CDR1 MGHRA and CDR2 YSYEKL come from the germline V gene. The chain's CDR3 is CASSLKSEGASGNTIYF. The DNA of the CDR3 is TGCGCCAGCAGCCTGAAGTCCGAAGGGGCCTCTGGAAACACCATATATTTT.

The CDR3 here is CASSLAGSSKNIQYF. DNA of the CDR3: TGTGCCAGCAGCTTAGCGGGCAGCTCCAAAAACATTCAGTACTTC. J is TRBJ2-4 and V is TRBV7-9; D uncertain. V lost 0 bases to trimming and J lost 2 bases, with 8 bases between them. The CDR3 loop spans 15 amino acids. CDR1 and CDR2 from the germline V gene are SEHNR and FQNEAQ (reference sequence).

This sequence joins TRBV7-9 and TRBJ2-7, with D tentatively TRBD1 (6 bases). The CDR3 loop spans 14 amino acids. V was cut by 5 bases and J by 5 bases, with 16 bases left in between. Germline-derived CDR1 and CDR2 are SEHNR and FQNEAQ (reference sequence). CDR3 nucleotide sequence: TGTGCCAGCAGCCATGCAACAGGGACCCACGAGCAGTACTTC. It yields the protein CASSHATGTHEQYF.

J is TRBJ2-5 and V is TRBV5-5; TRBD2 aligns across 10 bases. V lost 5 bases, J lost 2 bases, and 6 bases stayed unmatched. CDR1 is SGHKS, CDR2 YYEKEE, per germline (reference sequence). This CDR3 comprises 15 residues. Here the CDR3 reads CASSLAGGIQETQYF. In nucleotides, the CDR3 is TGTGCCAGCAGTTTAGCGGGAGGAATACAAGAGACCCAGTACTTC.

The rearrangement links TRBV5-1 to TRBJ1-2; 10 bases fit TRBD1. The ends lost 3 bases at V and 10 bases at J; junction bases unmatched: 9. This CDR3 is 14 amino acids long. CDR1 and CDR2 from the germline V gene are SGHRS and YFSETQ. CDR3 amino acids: CASSSTGGPMHYTF. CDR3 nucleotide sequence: TGCGCCAGCAGCTCGACAGGGGGCCCTATGCACTACACCTTC.